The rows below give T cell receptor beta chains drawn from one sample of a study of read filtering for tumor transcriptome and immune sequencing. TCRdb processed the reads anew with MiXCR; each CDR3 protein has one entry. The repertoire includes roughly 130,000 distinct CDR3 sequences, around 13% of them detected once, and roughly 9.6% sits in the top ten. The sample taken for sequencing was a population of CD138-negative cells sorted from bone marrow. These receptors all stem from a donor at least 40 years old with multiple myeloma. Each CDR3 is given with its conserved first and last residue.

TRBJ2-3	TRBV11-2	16	CASSFTRGAAADTQYF
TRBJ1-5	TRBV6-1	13	CASYDRIWEPQHF
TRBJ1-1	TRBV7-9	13	CASSLTDGFEAFF
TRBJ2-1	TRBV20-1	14	CSAPGRTSDKERFF
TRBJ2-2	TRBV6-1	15	CASTRYLANTGELFF
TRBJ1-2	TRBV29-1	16	CSVEAVKGVDTDGYTF
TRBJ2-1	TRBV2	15	CASSEGGISTNEQFF
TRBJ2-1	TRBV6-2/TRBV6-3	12	CASSYSISEQFF
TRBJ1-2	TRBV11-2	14	CASSWGTVFYGYTF
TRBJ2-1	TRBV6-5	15	CASSYVPGLALGQFF
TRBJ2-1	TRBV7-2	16	CASSLVGGASYNEQFF
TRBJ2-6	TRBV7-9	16	CASSNVRLSGANVLTF
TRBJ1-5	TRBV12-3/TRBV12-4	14	CASSQGQRGQPQHF
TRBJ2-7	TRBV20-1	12	CSAGRGWYEQYF
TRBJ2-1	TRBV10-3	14	CAIRPVAGGYEQFF
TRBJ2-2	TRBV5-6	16	CASRYEQGAGTGELFF
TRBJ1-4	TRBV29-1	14	CSVFQERGNEKLFF
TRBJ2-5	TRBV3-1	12	CASSQGPETQYF
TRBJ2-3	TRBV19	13	CASNVGGIDTQYF
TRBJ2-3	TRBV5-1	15	CASSLAGGGDDTQYF
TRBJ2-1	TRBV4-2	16	CASSLGSGTQYNEQFF
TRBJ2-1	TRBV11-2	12	CASNPQSNEQFF
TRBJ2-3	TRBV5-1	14	CASRIQAFTDTQYF
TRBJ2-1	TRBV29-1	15	CSAATLERVISEQFF
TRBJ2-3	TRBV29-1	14	CSVGGQRGTDTQYF
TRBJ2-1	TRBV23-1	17	CASSQSGLAGGFNERFF
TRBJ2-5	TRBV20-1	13	CSGRTGAQETQYF
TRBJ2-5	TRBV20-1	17	CSAPFLLLAGAQETQYF
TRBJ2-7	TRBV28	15	CASSLDTPGVREQYF
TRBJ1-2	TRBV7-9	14	CASSWGQGGGGYTF
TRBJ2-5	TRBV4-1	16	CASSQDAWGYQETQYF
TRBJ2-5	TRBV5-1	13	CASSRRGMETQYF
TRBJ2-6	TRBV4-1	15	CASSQDLRGGDVLTF
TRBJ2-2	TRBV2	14	CASTLDRGSGELFF
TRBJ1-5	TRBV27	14	CASSIQGTSQPQHF
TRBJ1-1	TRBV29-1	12	CSVEGSVTEAFF
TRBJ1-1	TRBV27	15	CASSLTGAGGTEAFF
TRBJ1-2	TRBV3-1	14	CASSSERDRLRYTF
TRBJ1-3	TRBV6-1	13	CASAANSGNTIYF
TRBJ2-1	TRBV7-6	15	CASGLGLAVYNEQSF
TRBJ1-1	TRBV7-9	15	CASSLFSGSNTEAFF
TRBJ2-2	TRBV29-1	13	CSVRTGAVGELFF
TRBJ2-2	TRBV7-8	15	CASSLVGTDTGELFF
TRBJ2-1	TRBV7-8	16	CASSFSGGNSYNEQFF
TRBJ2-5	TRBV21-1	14	CASSLRTGRETQYF
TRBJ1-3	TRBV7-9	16	CASSSDRSPSGNTIYF
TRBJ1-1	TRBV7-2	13	CASSLVGGHEAFF